The 32 T cell receptor beta chains given below trace back to one sample, sequenced in a study of blood T cell repertoires in COVID-19. The assay was immunoSEQ multiplex PCR, and TCRdb's table has in-frame clones only and misses some. Among about 400,000 clones listed, about 89% were seen once. Sequencing was carried out using PBMCs or T cells enriched from blood (not recorded which). Receptors were obtained from a man aged 35 to 55 in a cohort exposed to, infected with or recovered from COVID-19 (not recorded which).

This chain uses TRBV15 with TRBJ2-7; 10 bases are a match to TRBD1. Looked up from germline, CDR1 is LNHNV and CDR2 is YYDKDF (reference sequence). Unmatched junction bases numbered 7, after V lost 6 bases and J lost 2 bases. This CDR3 has 15 amino acids. The CDR3 is CATSPRDRGTYEQYF. The CDR3 DNA sequence: TGTGCCACCAGTCCCCGGGACAGGGGTACCTACGAGCAGTACTTC.

This clone occurred a few times. The V and J genes are TRBV2 and TRBJ1-1; TRBD1 aligns across 8 bases. With V trimmed by 6 bases and J by 0 bases, 9 bases remained unmatched. This CDR3 region has 16 residues. Germline CDR1 reads SNHLY; CDR2 reads FYNNEI. The CDR3 is CASRETTGAVNTEAFF. The CDR3 DNA follows: TGTGCCAGCAGGGAGACGACAGGGGCCGTGAACACTGAAGCTTTCTTT.

The sample holds a few counts of this clone. The J gene is TRBJ1-4, the V gene TRBV5-5; 7 bases fit TRBD1. There are 14 residues in the CDR3. V lost 4 bases and J lost 5; bases outside the gene matches: 5. Germline CDR1 is SGHKS and CDR2 is YYEKEE (reference sequence). CDR3 nucleotide sequence: TGTGCCAGCAGCCGGGACAGCTTCAATGAAAAACTGTTTTTT. It specifies CASSRDSFNEKLFF.

The chain is built from TRBV10-1 and TRBJ1-6; TRBD1 is a possible D gene (5 bases). There are 15 residues in the CDR3. The germline V and J ends were trimmed by 5 bases and 7 bases, with 15 bases remaining between them. The germline CDR1 and CDR2 sequences are WNHNN and SYGVQD (reference sequence). The CDR3 bases are TGCGCCAGCAGTATGGGACCCGGGGGAAATTCACCCCTCCACTTT. Its translation is CASSMGPGGNSPLHF.

The chain uses TRBV6-5 and TRBJ1-3; maybe TRBD1 (6 bases). This CDR3 spans 16 amino acids. V lost 1 base, J lost 2 bases, and 12 bases lay in between. The germline gives CDR1 MNHEY, CDR2 SVGAGI. The CDR3 coding sequence is TGTGCCAGCAGTTACTGGGGGGGGCTCGCTGGAAACACCATATATTTT. It is translated as CASSYWGGLAGNTIYF.

The V call is TRBV5-4, the J call TRBJ1-3, with D perhaps matching TRBD1 (6 bases). This CDR3 is 14 amino acids long. Trimming left V 4 bases short and J 0 bases short, with 8 bases between. Germline V CDR1 and CDR2: SGHNT, YYREEE (reference sequence). The CDR3: CASSDRTSGNTIYF. The CDR3, as DNA: TGTGCCAGCAGCGACAGGACCTCTGGAAACACCATATATTTT.

Written as DNA, the CDR3 is TGTGCCAGCAGTGTAATTAATAGCAATCAGCCCCAGCATTTT. The encoded protein is CASSVINSNQPQHF. The chain combines TRBV2 with TRBJ1-5; D uncertain. The CDR3 runs 14 residues. CDR1 SNHLY and CDR2 FYNNEI come from the germline V gene. Trimming pared 4 bases from V and 0 bases from J, leaving 7 bases between.

The chain couples TRBV28 to TRBJ2-5, with 9 bases that match TRBD2. This CDR3 has 15 amino acids. V lost 5 bases to trimming and J lost 3 bases; unmatched junction nucleotides: 7. Germline CDR1 MDHEN, CDR2 SYDVKM. The CDR3 coding sequence is TGTGCCAGCAGTCGAACGGGACTAGCAGAAGAGACCCAGTACTTC. Translation: CASSRTGLAEETQYF.

This chain links TRBV5-1 with TRBJ2-1; 14 bases are a match to TRBD2. V lost 4 bases to trimming and J lost 2 bases; unmatched junction nucleotides: 14. CDR3 size: 20 residues. In germline, CDR1 is SGHRS, CDR2 YFSETQ. CDR3 DNA: TGCGCCAGCAGCCCCCAGGGACTAGCGGGAGAAGGTAGGGCCTACAATGAGCAGTTCTTC. This codes for CASSPQGLAGEGRAYNEQFF. The complete variable domain, with remaining parts taken from reference TRBV5-1 and TRBJ2-1, reads KAGVTQTPRYLIKTRGQQVTLSCSPISGHRSVSWYQQTPGQGLQFLFEYFSETQRNKGNFPGRFSGRQFSNSRSEMNVSTLELGDSALYLCASSPQGLAGEGRAYNEQFFGPGTRLTVL.

This chain uses TRBV12-2 with TRBJ2-1; the D call TRBD2 from the table was never checked on the DNA. TRBV12-2 counts as a pseudogene. The CDR3 is 17 residues long. The CDR3 DNA reads TGTGCAATCCGACAATCACGGGTAGGCGGGCTAAGCAATGAGCAGTTCTTC. It specifies CAIRQSRVGGLSNEQFF.

This chain uses TRBV27 with TRBJ1-5; unclear D gene. The V and J ends lost 2 bases and 0 bases respectively, with 2 bases between them. Per germline, CDR1 MNHEY and CDR2 SMNVEV (reference sequence). The CDR3 runs to 13 residues. Here the CDR3 reads CASSLHSNQPQHF. The CDR3 DNA reads as TGTGCCAGCAGTTTACATAGCAATCAGCCCCAGCATTTT.

The V and J genes are TRBV3-1 (or the pseudogene TRBV3-2) and TRBJ2-3, with 14 bases aligning to TRBD2. CDR1 is LGHDT and CDR2 is YNNKEL in the germline V gene (reference sequence). This CDR3 is 15 amino acids long. With 5 bases clipped from V and 10 bases from J, the junction kept 8 bases outside the gene matches. CDR3 nucleotides: TGTGCCAGCAGCTTGGGACTAGCGGGAGATTGGGCGCAGTATTTT. This codes for CASSLGLAGDWAQYF.

The chain has TRBV19 and TRBJ1-1, with TRBD1 as a possible D gene (5 bases). With 3 bases removed from V and 1 base from J, the gap between germline ends came to 12 bases. This CDR3 contains 15 residues. In germline, CDR1 is LNHDA, CDR2 SQIVND (reference sequence). The CDR3 coding sequence is TGTGCCAGTAGTATGGCAGGGTCCCCGAACACTGAAGCTTTCTTT. Protein sequence: CASSMAGSPNTEAFF. Using reference TRBV19 and TRBJ1-1 for the parts outside the CDR3, the full variable domain is DGGITQSPKYLFRKEGQNVTLSCEQNLNHDAMYWYRQDPGQGLRLIYYSQIVNDFQKGDIAEGYSVSREKKESFPLTVTSAQKNPTAFYLCASSMAGSPNTEAFFGQGTRLTVV.

Of note for this clone: Within the sample, other DNA sequences also encode this same CDR3. This chain uses TRBV18 with TRBJ2-5; perhaps TRBD1 as D (6 bases). The CDR3 runs 13 residues. From germline, CDR1 is KGHSH and CDR2 LQKENI. V lost 2 bases, J lost 5 bases, and 9 bases lay in between. The CDR3 region has the DNA TGTGCCAGCTCACCAGGGACACAGGAGACCCAGTACTTC. It is translated as CASSPGTQETQYF.

This sequence joins TRBV19 and TRBJ1-5; D unclear. CDR1 LNHDA and CDR2 SQIVND come from the germline V gene (reference sequence). The CDR3 runs 14 residues. Trimming removed 9 bases from V and 6 bases from J, with 18 bases in between. DNA for the CDR3: TGTGCCAGCGCTCTCCAACCGACAAGTCAGCCCCAGCATTTT. Translated, it gives CASALQPTSQPQHF.

The chain couples TRBV10-1 to TRBJ1-4; D uncertain. Trimming removed 10 bases from V and 0 bases from J, with 15 bases in between. Germline V gene data show CDR1 as WNHNN and CDR2 as SYGVQD (reference sequence). This CDR3 has 15 residues. CDR3 in DNA: TGCGCCACTCCGCGGAAAAGTCCAACTAATGAAAAACTGTTTTTT. Protein sequence: CATPRKSPTNEKLFF.

The rearrangement joins TRBV28 to TRBJ2-2; TRBD1 aligns across 10 bases. Germline-derived CDR1 and CDR2 are MDHEN and SYDVKM. The V and J ends lost 6 bases and 3 bases, in that order; junction bases with no gene match: 7. The CDR3 extends over 16 amino acids. The CDR3 DNA reads TGTGCCAGCAGGCGAACCGGGACAGGGGACACCGGGGAGCTGTTTTTT. Its protein is CASRRTGTGDTGELFF.

The genes are TRBV29-1 and TRBJ1-2, with 7 bases aligning to TRBD1. The V segment lost 7 bases and the J segment 12 bases; nucleotides outside the gene matches: 11. Germline lookup yields CDR1 SQVTM and CDR2 ANQGSEA. The CDR3 is made up of 11 amino acids. CDR3 nucleotides: TGCAGCGGACGTGAACAGGGGTCTCACACCTTC. Translated: CSGREQGSHTF.

The CDR3 DNA follows: TGTGCCAGCAGCGGGGACGGACAGGGCGGTGAAAAACTGTTTTTT. Its translation: CASSGDGQGGEKLFF. The genes are TRBV9 and TRBJ1-4; 8 nucleotides agree with TRBD1. V lost 3 bases and J lost 7; bases outside the gene matches: 8. CDR1 SGDLS and CDR2 YYNGEE come from the germline V gene. The CDR3 runs to 15 residues.

With regard to this clone: Other DNA sequences in this specimen translate into the identical CDR3. The chain combines TRBV28 with TRBJ1-3, with unresolved D. CDR1 and CDR2 from the germline V gene are MDHEN and SYDVKM. This CDR3 has 12 residues. V was shortened by 7 bases and J by 0 bases, with 4 bases between the two germline ends. The CDR3 coding sequence is TGTGCCAGCACGAGCTCTGGAAACACCATATATTTT. It yields the protein CASTSSGNTIYF.

This chain joins TRBV28 and TRBJ2-7, with TRBD2 identical over 12 bases. This CDR3 has 19 amino acids. The V and J ends lost 8 bases and 0 bases, in that order; junction bases with no gene match: 17. Germline assignment: CDR1 MDHEN and CDR2 SYDVKM. The CDR3 loop is CASRGRLAGGRSPSYEQYF. Written as DNA, the CDR3 is TGTGCCAGCCGGGGAAGGCTAGCGGGAGGGCGCTCACCCTCCTACGAGCAGTACTTC.

The CDR3 DNA follows: TGTGCCAGCAGTCCGGGACTGCTAGAGGCCTACGAGCAGTACTTC. This gives the protein CASSPGLLEAYEQYF. The V gene is TRBV28, the J gene TRBJ2-7; D possibly corresponds to TRBD2 (6 bases). The V gene lost 5 bases and the J gene lost 2 bases, with 16 bases spanning the gap. This CDR3 contains 15 residues. CDR1 MDHEN and CDR2 SYDVKM come from the germline V gene.

A few counts support this clone. V and J are TRBV9 and TRBJ1-2; weak D call: TRBD1 (5 bases). The CDR3 has 13 amino acids. The germline V and J ends were trimmed by 2 bases and 8 bases, with 13 bases remaining between them. Germline CDR1 and CDR2: SGDLS and YYNGEE. CDR3 in amino acids: CASSVDGGTGYTF. The CDR3 DNA sequence: TGTGCCAGCAGCGTCGATGGGGGGACCGGCTACACCTTC.

The chain couples TRBV18 to TRBJ1-2; D is possibly TRBD1 (6 bases). In germline, CDR1 is KGHSH, CDR2 LQKENI. Trimming stripped 3 bases from V and 0 bases from J, with 11 bases between. The CDR3 is made up of 15 amino acids. CDR3 DNA sequence: TGTGCCAGCTCACCGTCGGACAGCTCTAACTATGGCTACACCTTC. Amino acid sequence: CASSPSDSSNYGYTF.

The V and J genes are TRBV21-1 and TRBJ1-4. TRBV21-1 is a pseudogene locus. The CDR3 covers 20 residues. CDR3 loop: CASSHRPQVRGDTSNEKLFF. As DNA, the CDR3 is TGTGCCAGCAGCCACCGCCCTCAGGTGCGGGGAGACACGTCTAATGAAAAACTGTTTTTT.

The V call is TRBV6-5, the J call TRBJ1-2, with D perhaps matching TRBD1 (5 bases). V was clipped by 5 bases and J by 4 bases, with 14 bases between them. The CDR3 contains 14 residues. The germline V gene has CDR1 MNHEY and CDR2 SVGAGI. In nucleotides, the CDR3 is TGTGCCAGCAGTCTTTCGGACGGGGGCTATGGCTACACCTTC. It is translated as CASSLSDGGYGYTF.

J is TRBJ2-5 and V is TRBV7-6, with D possibly being TRBD1 (5 bases). V was clipped by 0 bases and J by 5 bases, with 10 bases between them. CDR1 and CDR2 (germline): SGHVS, FNYEAQ. The CDR3 has 14 amino acids. This CDR3 reads CASSLARVEETQYF. The CDR3 DNA sequence: TGTGCCAGCAGCTTAGCCAGGGTGGAGGAGACCCAGTACTTC.

The chain combines TRBV24-1 with TRBJ1-5; tentatively, D is TRBD1 (5 bases). The germline V gene encodes CDR1 KGHDR and CDR2 SFDVKD. Trimming took 5 bases from V and 3 from J, leaving 13 bases between them. This CDR3 is 15 amino acids long. As DNA, the CDR3 is TGTGCCACCAGTGCCCCCGGGGGATTCAATCAGCCCCAGCATTTT. Translation gives CATSAPGGFNQPQHF.

V usage is TRBV5-6 and J usage is TRBJ1-1; unclear D gene. The germline CDR1 and CDR2 sequences are SGHDT and YYEEEE. V lost 0 bases to trimming and J lost 0 bases, with 9 bases between them. This CDR3 spans 15 amino acids. The CDR3 DNA is TGTGCCAGCAGCTTGGGTCTGACACTGAACACTGAAGCTTTCTTT. Its translation is CASSLGLTLNTEAFF.

This clone was counted only a few times. The rearrangement joins TRBV3-1 (or the pseudogene TRBV3-2) to TRBJ1-2, with unresolved D. This CDR3 is built from 15 residues. V lost 0 bases, J lost 2 bases, and 10 bases lay in between. CDR1 and CDR2 (germline): LGHDT, YNNKEL (reference sequence). CDR3 sequence reads: CASSQDVAGNYGYTF. CDR3 DNA sequence: TGTGCCAGCAGCCAAGACGTGGCGGGGAACTATGGCTACACCTTC.

The V call is TRBV7-9, the J call TRBJ1-5; a weak D match, TRBD1 (6 bases). There are 14 residues in the CDR3. Trimming took 5 bases from V and 4 from J, leaving 12 bases between them. The V gene's germline CDR1 is SEHNR and CDR2 FQNEAQ (reference sequence). The CDR3 spells CASSPQDRNQPQHF. CDR3 DNA sequence: TGTGCCAGCAGCCCCCAGGACAGAAATCAGCCCCAGCATTTT.

This sequence joins TRBV5-5 and TRBJ1-2, with D perhaps matching TRBD1 (5 bases). Germline CDR1 is SGHKS and CDR2 is YYEKEE (reference sequence). The CDR3 runs 16 residues. V was shortened by 6 bases and J by 2 bases, with 20 bases between the two germline ends. The chain's CDR3 is CASTRGGGLVNYGYTF. CDR3 bases: TGTGCCAGCACCCGGGGCGGGGGGTTGGTCAACTATGGCTACACCTTC.